This TCR beta chain was sequenced for a study of cytomegalovirus exposure and HLA in healthy donors. Study-wide results and caveats: In an earlier analysis, productive rearrangement rates for most beta V segments clustered near 87% or 30%. In vitro work confirmed that three CMV-associated chains recognize CMV antigens. Most TCR sequences proved rare, with some public TCRs found in many donors. By HLA locus, TCR association rates varied in a later analysis, with DRB1 showing the most and HLA-C the fewest.

The CDR3 is 17 residues long. CDR1 and CDR2 from the germline V gene are LGHNA and YSLEER. Trimming cost V 0 bases and J 6 bases; bases outside gene matches: 8. PCR involved 60 Vbeta and 13 Jbeta primers. Sequencing used immunoSEQ multiplex PCR; TCRdb keeps in-frame clones, though not all of them. The data show 150,000 to 160,000 clones, with over 65% seen just once and under 2.5% held by the top ten. Worth noting for this clone: The target antigen is unknown.

The sequenced material came from PBMCs. This receptor was identified in a man in his thirties or forties in good health and CMV-seronegative. V and J are TRBV4-3 and TRBJ2-1; TRBD2 agrees at 10 bases. CDR3 amino acids: CASSQDLTSGAVNEQFF. In nucleotides, the CDR3 is TGCGCCAGCAGCCAAGACCTCACTAGCGGGGCGGTCAATGAGCAGTTCTTC.